The 17 T cell receptor beta chains given below trace back to one sample, sequenced in a study of T-cell memory formation after mild COVID-19. TCRdb reprocessed the 5' RACE reads with MiXCR, giving one entry per CDR3 protein. The repertoire holds about 90,000 distinct CDR3 sequences, more than 10% seen once, with about 29% in the top ten. The sample was PBMCs or a T cell subset sorted from them (not recorded which). Source of these receptors: an adult woman who had mild COVID-19 (a few samples of this study predate the infection). Cell type and time point are not known.

This clonotype was detected only a few times. The chain employs TRBV11-2 and TRBJ2-4; possible D gene TRBD2, 5 bases. Trimming removed 6 bases from V and 6 bases from J, with 12 bases in between. This CDR3 spans 13 amino acids. The germline V gene has CDR1 SGHAT and CDR2 FQNNGV. This CDR3 is CASRVESGNIQYF. DNA of the CDR3: TGTGCCAGCAGGGTAGAAAGCGGAAACATTCAGTACTTC.

A few counts support this clonotype. The V and J genes are TRBV14 and TRBJ2-7; TRBD1 matches 10 bases. From germline, CDR1 is SGHDN and CDR2 FVKESK. Trimming at V came to 2 bases and at J to 3 bases, leaving 4 bases not matched to a gene. The length of the CDR3 is 15 residues. This chain's CDR3 is CASSQNRDRGYEQYF. CDR3 DNA: TGTGCCAGCAGCCAAAACCGGGACAGGGGCTACGAGCAGTACTTC.

The sample holds a few counts of this clonotype. The chain joins TRBV2 to TRBJ1-2, with 9 bases lining up with TRBD1. The ends lost 4 bases at V and 5 bases at J; junction bases unmatched: 8. Germline CDR1 reads SNHLY; CDR2 reads FYNNEI. The CDR3 loop spans 15 amino acids. CDR3 loop: CASSAGTGTYYGYTF. Written as DNA, the CDR3 is TGTGCCAGCAGTGCCGGGACAGGGACTTATTATGGCTACACCTTC.

V usage is TRBV7-9 and J usage is TRBJ2-7; TRBD1 matches 11 bases. The CDR3 extends over 17 amino acids. Losses at the gene ends were 5 bases for V and 2 bases for J; bases not matched to a gene: 11. CDR1 and CDR2 from the germline V gene are SEHNR and FQNEAQ (reference sequence). CDR3 sequence (DNA): TGTGCCAGCAGCACGCCAAGGGGGGACAGGGGGACCTACGAGCAGTACTTC. This translates into CASSTPRGDRGTYEQYF.

This chain links TRBV6-5 with TRBJ2-1; 8 bases match TRBD1. The CDR3 consists of 15 residues. Germline V gene data show CDR1 as MNHEY and CDR2 as SVGAGI. Unmatched junction bases numbered 3, after V lost 5 bases and J lost 0 bases. CDR3 bases: TGTGCCAGCAGTCTGACAGGGGACTCCTACAATGAGCAGTTCTTC. Translated: CASSLTGDSYNEQFF.

The gene calls are TRBV7-2 and TRBJ2-1; D gene unclear. Trimming pared 0 bases from V and 8 bases from J, leaving 5 bases between. The germline gives CDR1 SGHTA, CDR2 FQGNSA. The CDR3 extends over 12 amino acids. DNA of the CDR3: TGTGCCAGCAGCTTAGCGCTGTATGAGCAGTTCTTC. It encodes CASSLALYEQFF.

V usage is TRBV14 and J usage is TRBJ1-4, with 9 bases fitting TRBD1. CDR3 length: 13 residues. Germline V CDR1 and CDR2: SGHDN, FVKESK. V shed 7 bases, J shed 6 bases, and the junction held 3 bases outside the gene matches. The chain's CDR3 is CASNRDRDEKLFF. Written as DNA, the CDR3 is TGTGCCAGCAACCGGGACAGGGATGAAAAACTGTTTTTT. Full variable domain (outside the CDR3, taken from reference TRBV14 and TRBJ1-4): EAGVTQFPSHSVIEKGQTVTLRCDPISGHDNLYWYRRVMGKEIKFLLHFVKESKQDESGMPNNRFLAERTGGTYSTLKVQPAELEDSGVYFCASNRDRDEKLFFGSGTQLSVL.

The V call is TRBV6-5, the J call TRBJ1-6, with a possible D match to TRBD1 (5 bases). The CDR3 is 12 residues long. V lost 4 bases and J 8 bases, leaving 6 bases between the germline ends. Germline V CDR1 and CDR2: MNHEY, SVGAGI. In DNA form, the CDR3 reads TGTGCCAGCAGTTTCAGGGATTCACCCCTCCACTTT. Amino acid sequence: CASSFRDSPLHF.

This clonotype was observed a few times. The chain has TRBV12-3 or TRBV12-4 and TRBJ1-1; D ambiguous. CDR3 size: 14 residues. The V and J ends lost 1 base and 1 base respectively, with 7 bases between them. The CDR3 DNA sequence: TGTGCCAGCAGTTTAGGACCGAGGAACACTGAAGCTTTCTTT. Translated: CASSLGPRNTEAFF.

The chain recombines TRBV27 with TRBJ1-1; TRBD1 matches at 11 bases. The V segment lost 6 bases and the J segment 3 bases; nucleotides outside the gene matches: 6. CDR3 size: 15 residues. The germline V gene encodes CDR1 MNHEY and CDR2 SMNVEV (reference sequence). The CDR3 spells CASSTGDRGDTEAFF. DNA of the CDR3: TGTGCCAGCAGCACCGGGGACAGGGGGGACACTGAAGCTTTCTTT.

This clonotype appeared a single time. This chain links TRBV4-1 with TRBJ1-2; D may be TRBD1 (5 bases). The CDR3 totals 19 residues. Per germline, CDR1 MGHRA and CDR2 YSYEKL. Trimming pared 0 bases from V and 4 bases from J, leaving 24 bases between. CDR3 sequence (DNA): TGCGCCAGCAGCCAAGAGGTTACGGGGAGGGACCTCCCATTCTATGGCTACACCTTC. This codes for CASSQEVTGRDLPFYGYTF.

The rearrangement uses TRBV4-1 and TRBJ2-1; tentative D call: TRBD2 (7 bases). Germline CDR1 and CDR2: MGHRA and YSYEKL. V was shortened by 3 bases and J by 6 bases, with 21 bases between the two germline ends. The CDR3 has 17 residues. CDR3 region: CASSQHPRGGGLNEQFF. Written as DNA, the CDR3 is TGCGCCAGCAGCCAGCACCCTAGGGGGGGGGGGCTCAATGAGCAGTTCTTC.

The table lists this clonotype with many counts. The chain is built from TRBV5-6 and TRBJ2-5; D call uncertain. The length of the CDR3 is 12 residues. Per the germline V gene, CDR1 is SGHDT and CDR2 is YYEEEE. V gave up 3 bases and J gave up 5 bases, with 8 bases separating them. The CDR3 loop is CASSSLVETQYF. Here the CDR3 DNA reads TGTGCCAGCAGCTCCCTCGTCGAGACCCAGTACTTC.

The chain is built from TRBV29-1 and TRBJ2-1; a possible D gene is TRBD1 (6 bases). Deletions cut 6 bases from V and 5 bases from J, with 8 bases between. The CDR3 loop spans 11 amino acids. The germline V gene has CDR1 SQVTM and CDR2 ANQGSEA. The CDR3 DNA follows: TGCAGCGTCGGACAGAACAATGAGCAGTTCTTC. Residues: CSVGQNNEQFF.

This clonotype appeared a few times. The gene calls are TRBV7-3 and TRBJ2-5; possibly TRBD2 for D (6 bases). CDR1 SGHTA and CDR2 FQGTGA come from the germline V gene. This CDR3 contains 15 residues. V dropped 5 bases and J dropped 1 base, with 14 bases sitting between them. CDR3 coding DNA: TGTGCCAGCAGCCCCGGAGGCGGGACCCAAGAGACCCAGTACTTC. Its translation: CASSPGGGTQETQYF. The variable domain in full, completed from reference TRBV7-3 and TRBJ2-5, reads GAGVSQTPSNKVTEKGKYVELRCDPISGHTALYWYRQSLGQGPEFLIYFQGTGAADDSGLPNDRFFAVRPEGSVSTLKIQRTERGDSAVYLCASSPGGGTQETQYFGPGTRLLVL.

This clonotype was seen a handful of times. The chain uses TRBV7-9 and TRBJ1-1; no definite D call. Trimming cost V 3 bases and J 2 bases, with 10 bases left between them. Germline V gene data show CDR1 as SEHNR and CDR2 as FQNEAQ (reference sequence). The CDR3 is 14 amino acids. The CDR3 coding sequence is TGTGCCAGCAGCTTGGGTCGGACTAACACTGAAGCTTTCTTT. Translation: CASSLGRTNTEAFF.

This clonotype was observed once. The V gene is TRBV7-2, the J gene TRBJ2-1; D is uncertain. The germline V gene encodes CDR1 SGHTA and CDR2 FQGNSA. There are 15 residues in the CDR3. V lost 5 bases and J 1 base, leaving 12 bases between the germline ends. CDR3 residues: CASSPPLLSYNEQFF. The DNA of the CDR3 is TGTGCCAGCAGCCCACCCCTCCTGTCCTACAATGAGCAGTTCTTC.